This is a list of T cell receptor beta chains from one sample in a study of blood T cell repertoires in COVID-19. Assay used: immunoSEQ multiplex PCR; TCRdb lists only in-frame clones, some missing. The sample carries 85,000 to 90,000 clones, roughly nine tenths recorded once. Source material: peripheral blood. The receptors stem from a woman older than 75 with active COVID-19. Each CDR3 is given with its conserved first and last residue. A D gene is named only where the DNA matches it firmly. A row's size may be missing; if present it is once, few, many or a size class.

>TRBJ2-5|.|.|TRBV5-4
TGTGCCAGCAGCTCGTACAGGGAGGGGGAGACCCAGTACTTC
CASSSYREGETQYF
>TRBJ2-2|TRBD2|few|TRBV19
TGTGCCTCAATGCGGGGGGACACCGACACCGGGGAGCTGTTTTTT
CASMRGDTDTGELFF
>TRBJ2-5|TRBD2|.|TRBV18
TGTGCCAGCTCAACCGAAGCGGGGACTAGCTGGGAGACCCAGTACTTC
CASSTEAGTSWETQYF
>TRBJ2-2|TRBD2|.|TRBV29-1
TGCAGCGGTGGACTAGCGGCCGGGGAGCTGTTTTTT
CSGGLAAGELFF
>TRBJ1-6|TRBD1|.|TRBV6-1
TGTGCCAGCAGTGGCTGGCGACAGGGTATCAGCTCCTATAATTCACCCCTCCACTTT
CASSGWRQGISSYNSPLHF
>TRBJ2-3|TRBD1|.|TRBV28
TGTGCCAGCAAGTCCAGGGGGAAAAGCACAGATACGCAGTATTTT
CASKSRGKSTDTQYF
>TRBJ1-1|.|.|TRBV5-1
TGCGCCAGCAGCTTGGACAGCATGAACACTGAAGCTTTCTTT
CASSLDSMNTEAFF
>TRBJ2-7|TRBD1|.|TRBV5-1
TGCGCCAGCAGCTCGTTCGGGACAGGGGATGAGCAGTACTTC
CASSSFGTGDEQYF
>TRBJ1-2|.|.|TRBV28
TGTGCCAGCAGTTCAATTTTGGGACTGCCGGCGGATGGCTACACCTTC
CASSSILGLPADGYTF
>TRBJ2-2|.|.|TRBV9
TGTGCCAGCAGCCATACTTATTCCCCCGGGGAGCTGTTTTTT
CASSHTYSPGELFF
>TRBJ2-5|.|.|TRBV7-8
TGTGCCAGCAGCTCAAACTACATCGAGACCCAGTACTTC
CASSSNYIETQYF
>TRBJ2-3|TRBD2|.|TRBV28
TGTGCCAGCAGTTTAGCCCGGACTAGCGGGAGGCGTTTTGCAGATACGCAGTATTTT
CASSLARTSGRRFADTQYF
>TRBJ1-5|.|.|TRBV4-2
TGTGCCAGCAGCCAAGGGAGGGTAGATCAGCCCCAGCATTTT
CASSQGRVDQPQHF
>TRBJ1-5|TRBD1|.|TRBV28
TGTGCCAGCAGCAAAGGACAGGGAAACAATCAGCCCCAGCATTTT
CASSKGQGNNQPQHF
>TRBJ2-7|TRBD2|.|TRBV28
TGTGCCAGCAGTTCTAGCGGATTAACCTACGAGCAGTACTTC
CASSSSGLTYEQYF
>TRBJ2-4|.|.|TRBV28
TGTGCCAGCAGTTCTCTGGGGGAAGGCGACAGGCCACCGCAGTACTTC
CASSSLGEGDRPPQYF
>TRBJ2-7|TRBD2|.|TRBV27
TGTGCCAGCAGTTCACTAGCGGCTTCCTCCTACGAGCAGTACTTC
CASSSLAASSYEQYF
>TRBJ1-2|TRBD1|.|TRBV5-1
TGCGCCAGCAGCTTTACAGGGGGCTATGGCTACACCTTC
CASSFTGGYGYTF
>TRBJ1-1|TRBD1|.|TRBV28
TGTGCCAGCAGTACCCCGGGACAGGGGTTGAACACTGAAGCTTTCTTT
CASSTPGQGLNTEAFF
>TRBJ2-1|TRBD2|once|TRBV28
TGTGCCAGCAGTTCCAGACTAGCGGGCTCCTACAATGAGCAGTTCTTC
CASSSRLAGSYNEQFF
>TRBJ2-5|.|once|TRBV2
TGTGCCAGCAGTGGACTCCCGGGGGAGACCCAGTACTTC
CASSGLPGETQYF
>TRBJ2-2|TRBD2|.|TRBV2
TGTGCCAGCACGCGGGAGGGCCTGACCGGGGAGCTGTTTTTT
CASTREGLTGELFF
>TRBJ1-5|.|.|TRBV15
TGTGCCACCAGCAGAGATTGGGCCAGGTATAGCAATCAGCCCCAGCATTTT
CATSRDWARYSNQPQHF
>TRBJ2-3|.|.|TRBV28
TGTGCCAGCAGTCCTCATGAGCGGGATACGCAGTATTTT
CASSPHERDTQYF
>TRBJ1-1|TRBD1|.|TRBV29-1
TGCAGCGTTCACCGCCGGGACAGGGGGGGTGAAGCTTTCTTT
CSVHRRDRGGEAFF
>TRBJ2-4|.|.|TRBV5-7
TGTGCCAGCAGCACAACCCAGGGAAAGGGAAACATTCAGTACTTC
CASSTTQGKGNIQYF
>TRBJ1-5|.|.|TRBV6-6
TGTGCCAGCAGTTACGGAGGAGGGTTTGGCAATCAGCCCCAGCATTTT
CASSYGGGFGNQPQHF
>TRBJ2-1|TRBD2|.|TRBV7-8
TGTGCCAGCAGCCTGGGACTAGCAGCGTACAATGAGCAGTTCTTC
CASSLGLAAYNEQFF
>TRBJ1-2|TRBD1|.|TRBV19
TGTGCCAGTAGCCGACAGGGGGCCCAAGGATTTGGCTACACCTTC
CASSRQGAQGFGYTF
>TRBJ2-7|.|.|TRBV4-3
TGCGCCAGCAGCCAAGAAGGGGAATCCTACGAGCAGTACTTC
CASSQEGESYEQYF
>TRBJ1-2|.|.|TRBV3-1/TRBV3-2
TGTGCCAGCAGCCAAGGGGCCAGTAACTATGGCTACACCTTC
CASSQGASNYGYTF
>TRBJ2-5|.|.|TRBV27
TGTGCCAGCAGTTCTGTGCCGGGAGTGGAGACCCAGTACTTC
CASSSVPGVETQYF
>TRBJ2-5|TRBD2|.|TRBV5-1
TGCGCCAGCAGCCCTGCCCCACTAGCGGAACAAGAGACCCAGTACTTC
CASSPAPLAEQETQYF
>TRBJ2-7|.|.|TRBV27
TGTGCCAGCAGCCTTAGCGGAACCGGCTCCTACGAGCAGTACTTC
CASSLSGTGSYEQYF
>TRBJ2-1|TRBD2|.|TRBV9
TGTGCCAGCAGTAGCGGGAGATTAGGTGAGCAGTTCTTC
CASSSGRLGEQFF
>TRBJ2-7|TRBD1|.|TRBV6-5
TGTGCCACCCAGGACAGGGTCGCTAGTGAGCAGTACTTC
CATQDRVASEQYF
>TRBJ2-1|.|few|TRBV29-1
TGCAGCGTTGAAGGCGGGAATGAGCAGTTCTTC
CSVEGGNEQFF
>TRBJ2-5|.|.|TRBV24-1
TGTGCCACCAGTGACCGGGATTACCAAGAGACCCAGTACTTC
CATSDRDYQETQYF
>TRBJ2-7|TRBD2|.|TRBV18
TGTGCCAGCTCGCCCACCGGTCCGGGAGGTAGAGAGCAGTACTTC
CASSPTGPGGREQYF
>TRBJ2-5|TRBD2|.|TRBV5-8
TGTGCCAGCAGCTTGGTTCTAGCGGGAATAAGGGAGACCCAGTACTTC
CASSLVLAGIRETQYF
>TRBJ1-5|TRBD1|.|TRBV10-3
TGTGCCATCAGTCGGGACAGGGGATCACCCCAGCATTTT
CAISRDRGSPQHF
>TRBJ2-1|TRBD2|.|TRBV2
TGTGCCAGCCGGCGCACTAGCGGGAGGGTTGAGCAGTTCTTC
CASRRTSGRVEQFF
>TRBJ2-7|.|.|TRBV18
TGTGCCAGCTCACCGTACGGGAACGAGCAGTACTTC
CASSPYGNEQYF
>TRBJ1-6|.|.|TRBV7-2
TGTGCCAGCAGCTTTGCGGGCGGGGGCAATAATTCACCCCTCCACTTT
CASSFAGGGNNSPLHF
>TRBJ2-5|TRBD2|.|TRBV5-4
TGTGCCAGCAGCCCCACTAGCGGGAGGGCCGGAGAGACCCAGTACTTC
CASSPTSGRAGETQYF
>TRBJ2-7|TRBD2|.|TRBV27
TGTGCCAGCAGCCTCGGGACTAGCGGGAGAAGCGAGCAGTACTTC
CASSLGTSGRSEQYF
>TRBJ2-7|.|.|TRBV12-3/TRBV12-4
TGTGCCAGCAGCCCTACCTCCTACGAGCAGTACTTC
CASSPTSYEQYF
>TRBJ2-5|TRBD1|.|TRBV24-1
TGTGCCACCAGTGACCCTTCAGGGGGCCAAGAGACCCAGTACTTC
CATSDPSGGQETQYF
>TRBJ2-6|.|.|TRBV6-6
TGTGCCAGCAGTCCACAGGTCTCTGGGGCCAACGTCCTGACTTTC
CASSPQVSGANVLTF
>TRBJ1-1|.|.|TRBV6-2/TRBV6-3
TGTGCCAGCAGTTGGTTACAGAACACTGAAGCTTTCTTT
CASSWLQNTEAFF
>TRBJ2-2|TRBD1|few|TRBV18
TGTGCCAGCTCACCACAGGGACAGGGGAACACCGGGGAGCTGTTTTTT
CASSPQGQGNTGELFF